The rows below give T cell receptor beta chains drawn from one sample of a study of T cells after yellow fever vaccination. TCRdb reprocessed the 5' RACE reads via MiXCR and lists one record per CDR3 protein. The data contain 55,000 to 70,000 distinct CDR3 sequences, approximately 6.1% of them singletons. The source was CD8+ T cells sorted from PBMCs, collected roughly seven weeks after the first yellow fever vaccination. These TCRs come from a man aged 18 to 30 who received the YFV17D yellow fever vaccine. Each CDR3 is given with its conserved first and last residue. D genes are given only for firm matches. Size tells how often a clone was seen (once, few, many) or the class of an expanded clone, and some rows leave it out.

J gene | clone size | CDR3 length | D gene | V gene | CDR3 protein | CDR3 DNA
TRBJ2-5 | medium-sized | 16 | TRBD1 | TRBV9 | CASSPGQGFLTEAQYF | TGTGCCAGCAGCCCGGGACAGGGGTTTCTTACCGAGGCCCAGTACTTC
TRBJ2-3 | many | 14 | NA | TRBV7-9 | CASNDGVRTDTQYF | TGTGCCAGCAACGACGGAGTCCGCACAGATACGCAGTATTTT
TRBJ2-7 | few | 15 | TRBD2 | TRBV7-9 | CASSPPTSGVGEQYF | TGTGCCAGCAGCCCCCCGACTAGCGGCGTTGGCGAGCAGTACTTC
TRBJ2-1 | many | 14 | TRBD1 | TRBV6-1 | CASSLRTGGPEQFF | TGTGCCAGCTCCCTCAGGACAGGGGGCCCTGAGCAGTTCTTC
TRBJ1-4 | NA | 14 | NA | TRBV29-1 | CSVTTGTGMKNCFF | NA
TRBJ2-1 | NA | 13 | TRBD2 | TRBV12-3/TRBV12-4 | CASKLAGNNEQFF | TGTGCCAGCAAATTAGCGGGGAACAATGAGCAGTTCTTC
TRBJ2-6 | few | 15 | NA | TRBV7-2 | CASSLDFSGANVLTF | TGTGCCAGCAGCTTAGACTTTTCAGGGGCCAACGTCCTGACTTTC
TRBJ2-3 | NA | 15 | NA | TRBV6-5 | CASSYAISHTDTQYF | TGTGCCAGCAGTTACGCTATTAGTCACACAGATACGCAGTATTTT
TRBJ2-5 | NA | 15 | NA | TRBV7-6 | CASSTDLRPEKTRYF | TGTGCCAGCAGCACAGACTTACGGCCGGAAAAGACCCGGTACTTC
TRBJ2-1 | NA | 14 | TRBD2 | TRBV7-6 | CASSFTLAGNEQFF | TGTGCCAGCAGCTTTACACTAGCGGGTAATGAGCAGTTCTTC
TRBJ2-3 | NA | 12 | NA | TRBV2 | CASRDLTDTQYF | TGTGCCAGCAGAGATCTGACAGATACGCAGTATTTT
TRBJ1-2 | many | 13 | TRBD1 | TRBV20-1 | CSAKGDRGGGYTF | TGCAGTGCTAAGGGGGACAGGGGAGGTGGCTACACCTTC
TRBJ1-5 | many | 12 | NA | TRBV7-6 | CASSSPNQPQHF | TGTGCCAGCAGCTCGCCGAATCAGCCCCAGCATTTT
TRBJ1-1 | many | 16 | NA | TRBV23-1 | CASRRGTPERNTEAFF | TGCGCCAGCAGGCGCGGGACGCCCGAACGAAACACTGAAGCTTTCTTT
TRBJ2-1 | few | 12 | NA | TRBV7-9 | CASSPENNEQFF | TGTGCCAGCAGCCCCGAGAACAATGAGCAGTTCTTC
TRBJ2-5 | many | 13 | NA | TRBV7-9 | CASRGRVQETQYF | TGTGCCAGCAGGGGCAGGGTCCAAGAGACCCAGTACTTC
TRBJ2-1 | many | 17 | TRBD2 | TRBV11-2 | CASSPEPGTSSYNEQFF | TGTGCCAGCAGCCCCGAACCCGGGACTAGCTCCTACAATGAGCAGTTCTTC
TRBJ2-2 | many | 11 | NA | TRBV14 | CASSQAGELFF | TGTGCCAGCAGCCAAGCGGGGGAGCTGTTTTTT
TRBJ1-2 | few | 12 | TRBD1 | TRBV29-1 | CSVTGQGYGYTF | TGCAGCGTGACCGGACAGGGGTATGGCTACACCTTC
TRBJ2-5 | many | 13 | NA | TRBV24-1 | CATSDFNDETQYF | TGTGCCACCAGTGATTTTAATGACGAGACCCAGTACTTC
TRBJ2-7 | many | 13 | NA | TRBV6-2/TRBV6-3 | CASSPDSPYEQYF | TGTGCCAGCAGTCCGGACAGCCCCTACGAGCAGTACTTC
TRBJ1-4 | many | 15 | NA | TRBV7-6 | CASSLYGGEDEKLFF | TGTGCCAGCAGCCTTTACGGAGGGGAAGATGAAAAACTGTTTTTT
TRBJ2-2 | many | 15 | NA | TRBV11-2 | CASSLGQTNTGELFF | TGTGCCAGCAGCCTCGGACAAACGAACACCGGGGAGCTGTTTTTT
TRBJ2-3 | few | 15 | NA | TRBV4-1 | CASSQVGGLTDTQYF | TGCGCCAGCAGCCAAGTTGGGGGACTCACAGATACGCAGTATTTT
TRBJ2-7 | few | 15 | NA | TRBV5-6 | CASSFWGGTAYEQYF | TGTGCCAGCAGCTTTTGGGGGGGCACCGCCTACGAGCAGTACTTC
TRBJ2-3 | many | 15 | TRBD2 | TRBV29-1 | CSVSGGGLRTDTQYF | TGCAGCGTCAGCGGGGGGGGATTAAGGACAGATACGCAGTATTTT